Each of the 28 T cell receptor beta chains below was sequenced from the same sample in a study of T cell responses to AZD1222 COVID-19 vaccine. Method: immunoSEQ multiplex PCR; TCRdb's copy keeps in-frame clones and lacks some. The sample has approximately 130,000 clones, 88% seen once. Sequencing used peripheral blood, obtained 28 days after the second AZD1222 dose. These receptor sequences come from an adult who received the AZD1222 COVID-19 vaccine.

The chain has TRBV7-3 and TRBJ2-1; D is unclear. Germline lookup yields CDR1 SGHTA and CDR2 FQGTGA. The V and J ends lost 5 bases and 0 bases respectively, with 11 bases between them. The CDR3 runs 15 residues. The CDR3 region has the DNA TGTGCCAGCAGCCCTTCCTTGGGCTCCTACAATGAGCAGTTCTTC. Translating it yields CASSPSLGSYNEQFF.

The CDR3 here is CASSIEYGSTQYF. The CDR3 nucleotides read TGTGCCAGTAGTATAGAATATGGCTCTACGCAGTATTTT. V and J are TRBV19 and TRBJ2-3; no firm D call. V dropped 0 bases and J dropped 8 bases, with 9 bases sitting between them. CDR1 is LNHDA and CDR2 is SQIVND in the germline V gene (reference sequence). CDR3 length equals 13 residues.

CDR3 bases: TGTGCTAGTGGTTTGTGGGGCTATGGCTACACCTTC. Translated, it gives CASGLWGYGYTF. The chain has TRBV12-5 and TRBJ1-2; D call uncertain. The V and J ends lost 2 bases and 4 bases respectively, with 5 bases between them. The CDR3 contains 12 residues. The V gene's germline CDR1 is LGHNT and CDR2 FRNRAP.

The V and J genes are TRBV5-1 and TRBJ2-7; 7 nucleotides align to TRBD2. V lost 7 bases to trimming and J lost 6 bases; unmatched junction nucleotides: 13. The germline CDR1 and CDR2 sequences are SGHRS and YFSETQ. This CDR3 comprises 14 residues. Here the CDR3 reads CASGVRGFGSEQYF. CDR3 coding DNA: TGCGCCAGCGGGGTGCGGGGGTTCGGATCCGAGCAGTACTTC.

This clone was observed a handful of times. The chain has TRBV6-5 and TRBJ1-2; 7 bases line up with TRBD1. The CDR3 covers 14 residues. V shed 4 bases and J 5 bases; nucleotides not matched to a gene: 7. CDR1 is MNHEY, CDR2 SVGAGI, per germline. CDR3 loop: CASSSGQTLYGYTF. DNA for the CDR3: TGTGCCAGCAGTTCGGGACAGACCTTATATGGCTACACCTTC.

For the CDR3, the DNA is TGCAGCGTACGAGGGACTGTGGTGGGCTACACCTTC. This codes for CSVRGTVVGYTF. The chain uses TRBV29-1 and TRBJ1-2, with D possibly TRBD1 on 5 matching bases. Germline loops: CDR1 SQVTM, CDR2 ANQGSEA. The CDR3 is made up of 12 amino acids. V lost 6 bases and J 8 bases, leaving 16 bases between the germline ends.

The chain couples TRBV21-1 to TRBJ1-2; the table gives TRBD1 as D, unverified against the DNA. TRBV21-1 is described as a pseudogene. CDR3 length: 15 residues. CDR3 sequence reads: CASSKEGQGAYGYTF. CDR3 coding DNA: TGTGCCAGCAGCAAAGAGGGGCAGGGGGCCTATGGCTACACCTTC.

This chain joins TRBV24-1 and TRBJ1-4; 9 positions agree with TRBD1. CDR1 is KGHDR, CDR2 SFDVKD, per germline. V was clipped by 4 bases and J by 8 bases; unmatched bases: 7. This CDR3 region has 15 residues. CDR3 sequence: CATSDSDRGKEKLFF. The CDR3 DNA sequence: TGTGCCACCAGTGACTCGGACAGGGGTAAAGAAAAACTGTTTTTT.

J is TRBJ2-7 and V is TRBV2; no reliable D call. The CDR3 runs 13 residues. Germline assignment: CDR1 SNHLY and CDR2 FYNNEI. V was clipped by 3 bases and J by 6 bases, with 12 bases between them. The DNA for the CDR3 is TGTGCCAGCAGTGATTATGCCGGATCCGAGCAGTACTTC. As protein: CASSDYAGSEQYF.

This clone was detected once. The rearrangement uses TRBV4-1 and TRBJ2-2; D is perhaps TRBD2 (6 bases). This CDR3 is built from 16 residues. CDR1 is MGHRA and CDR2 is YSYEKL in the germline V gene. V lost 0 bases and J lost 0, with 8 bases in between. This chain's CDR3 is CASSQEDYANTGELFF. The CDR3 nucleotides read TGCGCCAGCAGCCAAGAGGACTACGCGAACACCGGGGAGCTGTTTTTT.

This clone has a handful of counts. The chain uses TRBV7-9 and TRBJ2-7; the D gene is possibly TRBD2 (6 bases). CDR3 length: 14 residues. V was trimmed by 5 bases and J by 1 base, leaving 12 bases between them. CDR1 is SEHNR, CDR2 FQNEAQ, per germline (reference sequence). In DNA, the CDR3 is TGTGCCAGCAGCCTCCGGGAGCCTTCCTACGAGCAGTACTTC. Residues: CASSLREPSYEQYF.

This sequence joins TRBV5-6 and TRBJ1-5; TRBD1 might be the D (5 bases). Germline CDR1 and CDR2: SGHDT and YYEEEE. Deletions cut 2 bases from V and 7 bases from J, with 16 bases between. This CDR3 region has 15 residues. CDR3 in amino acids: CASSLFAEGRQPQHF. As DNA, the CDR3 is TGTGCCAGCAGCTTATTCGCCGAGGGGAGACAGCCCCAGCATTTT.

About this clone itself: The sample carries other DNA sequences with the same CDR3. The rearrangement uses TRBV3-1 (or the pseudogene TRBV3-2) and TRBJ1-1; 7 positions agree with TRBD1. Germline V gene lookup returns CDR1 LGHDT and CDR2 YNNKEL (reference sequence). The CDR3 covers 14 residues. V trimming: 1 base; J trimming: 4 bases; junction bases outside the gene matches: 3. The DNA for the CDR3 is TGTGCCAGCAGCCAAGCAGGGGGAGGCACTGAAGCTTTCTTT. Protein product: CASSQAGGGTEAFF.

The chain recombines TRBV7-6 with TRBJ1-4; TRBD1 aligns across 7 bases. CDR3 length: 16 amino acids. The V and J ends lost 0 bases and 6 bases, in that order; junction bases with no gene match: 7. Germline V gene lookup returns CDR1 SGHVS and CDR2 FNYEAQ. The chain's CDR3 is CASSLALSGGDEKLFF. For the CDR3, the DNA is TGTGCCAGCAGCTTAGCTCTGTCAGGGGGAGATGAAAAACTGTTTTTT.

A remark on this clone: The junction does not match germline at one end; this may be a read error. The chain couples TRBV7-7 to TRBJ2-5; no clear D. Looked up from germline, CDR1 is SSHAT and CDR2 is FNYEAQ (reference sequence). The CDR3 length is 12 residues. CDR3 sequence: CASSQDARTQYF. CDR3 DNA sequence: TGTGCTAGCAGCCAGGATGCACGGACCCAGTACTTC. Filled out from reference TRBV7-7 and TRBJ2-5, the complete variable domain reads GAGVSQSPRYKVTKRGQDVTLRCDPISSHATLYWYQQALGQGPEFLTYFNYEAQPDKSGLPSDRFSAERPEGSISTLTIQRTEQRDSAMYRCASSQDARTQYFGPGTRLLVL.

This rearrangement joins TRBV11-1 to TRBJ2-7, with 7 bases fitting TRBD1. The length of the CDR3 is 13 residues. Germline-derived CDR1 and CDR2 are SGHAT and FQDESV (reference sequence). V trimming: 5 bases; J trimming: 4 bases; junction bases outside the gene matches: 5. The CDR3 DNA reads TGTGCCAGCAGCCGTGGACAGGCGTACGAGCAGTACTTC. This translates into CASSRGQAYEQYF.

The rearrangement links TRBV2 to TRBJ1-2; a weak D match, TRBD1 (6 bases). This CDR3 spans 14 amino acids. CDR1 is SNHLY and CDR2 is FYNNEI in the germline V gene. Trimming took 5 bases from V and 6 from J, leaving 16 bases between them. CDR3 DNA sequence: TGTGCCAGCAGTTATACGAAGGGACACCATGGCTACACCTTC. Translation gives CASSYTKGHHGYTF. Full variable domain (missing parts from reference TRBV2 and TRBJ1-2): EPEVTQTPSHQVTQMGQEVILRCVPISNHLYFYWYRQILGQKVEFLVSFYNNEISEKSEIFDDQFSVERPDGSNFTLKIRSTKLEDSAMYFCASSYTKGHHGYTFGSGTRLTVV.

The chain uses TRBV2 and TRBJ1-6, with unresolved D. CDR1 SNHLY and CDR2 FYNNEI come from the germline V gene. This CDR3 has 13 amino acids. CDR3 in amino acids: CGSTRNINSPLHF. DNA for the CDR3: TGTGGAAGCACCCGCAATATTAATTCACCCCTCCACTTT.

The chain uses TRBV27 and TRBJ2-1; perhaps TRBD1 as D (5 bases). The CDR3 length is 11 residues. V lost 5 bases, J lost 10 bases, and 9 bases lay in between. Per germline, CDR1 MNHEY and CDR2 SMNVEV (reference sequence). CDR3 loop: CASSAPGEQFF. The CDR3 bases are TGTGCCAGCAGTGCGCCAGGGGAGCAGTTCTTC.

This clone has only one observation. The V gene is TRBV11-3, the J gene TRBJ2-2; 8 positions match TRBD1. Germline assignment: CDR1 SGHNT and CDR2 YENEEA. The CDR3 spans 15 residues. J lost 7 bases, V lost 5 bases, and 9 bases had no gene match. The CDR3 spells CASSRNQGANGELFF. The DNA of the CDR3 is TGTGCCAGCAGCCGAAATCAGGGGGCCAACGGGGAGCTGTTTTTT.

The chain employs TRBV5-5 and TRBJ2-3, with D possibly matching TRBD2 (6 bases). Germline values: CDR1 SGHKS, CDR2 YYEKEE (reference sequence). This CDR3 region has 14 residues. V shed 2 bases and J shed 4 bases, with 11 bases lying between them. This CDR3 is CASSFRDSPDTQYF. CDR3 nucleotides: TGTGCCAGCAGCTTCCGGGACTCCCCAGATACGCAGTATTTT.

This clone was counted only a few times. CDR3: CASSLVGRANEQYF. DNA of the CDR3: TGCGCCAGCAGCTTGGTAGGCAGGGCCAACGAGCAGTACTTC. The J gene is TRBJ2-7, the V gene TRBV5-1, with D possibly being TRBD1 (5 bases). Looked up from germline, CDR1 is SGHRS and CDR2 is YFSETQ. V lost 0 bases and J 5 bases, leaving 12 bases between the germline ends. This CDR3 spans 14 amino acids.

The rearrangement uses TRBV5-1 and TRBJ1-4; no definite D call. The CDR3 length is 15 residues. CDR1 is SGHRS, CDR2 YFSETQ, per germline. V dropped 0 bases and J dropped 0 bases, with 6 bases sitting between them. DNA for the CDR3: TGCGCCAGCAGCTTGGCCGGGGCAACTAATGAAAAACTGTTTTTT. Its translation is CASSLAGATNEKLFF.

This chain links TRBV30 with TRBJ2-7, with D hard to call. V shed 2 bases and J shed 2 bases, with 7 bases lying between them. CDR3 length: 12 residues. Per germline, CDR1 GTSNPN and CDR2 SVGIG (reference sequence). In DNA form, the CDR3 reads TGTGCCTGGAGTCCCCAGACCTACGAGCAGTACTTC. It yields the protein CAWSPQTYEQYF.

This rearrangement joins TRBV28 to TRBJ1-2; D not certain. V gave up 8 bases and J gave up 5 bases, with 12 bases separating them. Germline V CDR1 and CDR2: MDHEN, SYDVKM. The CDR3 is 12 residues long. The CDR3 DNA is TGTGCCAGCGGCAACGGGTTTTATGGCTACACCTTC. This encodes CASGNGFYGYTF.

Comments on this clone: In the same sample, other DNA sequences code for this CDR3. The chain recombines TRBV18 with TRBJ2-5; no definite D call. The CDR3 extends over 14 amino acids. The V and J ends lost 3 bases and 1 base respectively, with 9 bases between them. Germline CDR1 reads KGHSH; CDR2 reads LQKENI. CDR3 bases: TGTGCCAGCTCACCCGGACGGTTCCAAGAGACCCAGTACTTC. It is translated as CASSPGRFQETQYF. Variable domain in full (rest from reference TRBV18 and TRBJ2-5): NAGVMQNPRHLVRRRGQEARLRCSPMKGHSHVYWYRQLPEEGLKFMVYLQKENIIDESGMPKERFSAEFPKEGPSILRIQQVVRGDSAAYFCASSPGRFQETQYFGPGTRLLVL.

In DNA, the CDR3 is TGCGCCAGCAGCTTGGGGTCGGGGGCCTACAATGAGCAGTTCTTC. Encoded protein: CASSLGSGAYNEQFF. The chain carries TRBV5-1 and TRBJ2-1; TRBD2 might be the D (6 bases). The CDR3 covers 15 residues. Germline V lookup: CDR1 SGHRS, CDR2 YFSETQ. The V end was cut by 0 bases, the J end by 2 bases, with 9 bases between.

The chain joins TRBV7-9 to TRBJ2-1; 8 bases agree with TRBD2. The CDR3 runs 16 residues. The germline V gene has CDR1 SEHNR and CDR2 FQNEAQ (reference sequence). Trimming took 1 base from V and 5 from J; bases not matched to a gene: 7. The CDR3 reads CASSLGGGRTDNEQFF. CDR3 bases: TGTGCCAGCAGCTTAGGAGGCGGGAGGACCGACAATGAGCAGTTCTTC.